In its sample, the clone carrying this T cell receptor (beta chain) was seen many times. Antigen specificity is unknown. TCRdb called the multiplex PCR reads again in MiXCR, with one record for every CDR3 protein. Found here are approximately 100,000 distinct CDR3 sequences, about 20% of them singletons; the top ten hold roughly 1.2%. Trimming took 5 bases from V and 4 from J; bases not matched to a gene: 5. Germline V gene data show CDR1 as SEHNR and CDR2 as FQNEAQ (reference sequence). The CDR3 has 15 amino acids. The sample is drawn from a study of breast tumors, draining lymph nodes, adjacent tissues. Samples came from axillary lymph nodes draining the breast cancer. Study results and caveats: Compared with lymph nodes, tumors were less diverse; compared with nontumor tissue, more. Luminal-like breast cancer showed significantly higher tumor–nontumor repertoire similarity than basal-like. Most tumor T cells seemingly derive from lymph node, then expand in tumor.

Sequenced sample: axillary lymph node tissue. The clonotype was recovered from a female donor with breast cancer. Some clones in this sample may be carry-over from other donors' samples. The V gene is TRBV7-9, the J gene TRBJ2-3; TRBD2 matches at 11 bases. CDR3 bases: TGTGCCAGCAGCAGTACTAGCGGGGGTGCAGATACGCAGTATTTT. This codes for CASSSTSGGADTQYF.